This passage covers 20 T cell receptor beta chains from one sample sequenced in a study of cytotoxic CD8 clonotypes in ibrutinib-treated CLL. TCRdb's table, derived via immunoSEQ multiplex PCR, lists solely in-frame clones and lacks some. Of about 310,000 clones in the sample, about 80% were seen once. Sequenced material: PBMCs, taken before ibrutinib treatment. These receptors were collected from a human donor with chronic lymphocytic leukemia.

This clone was seen a few times. The rearrangement links TRBV6-5 to TRBJ2-1; D is uncertain. The length of the CDR3 is 15 residues. V was trimmed by 6 bases and J by 4 bases, leaving 16 bases between them. Germline-derived CDR1 and CDR2 are MNHEY and SVGAGI. This CDR3 is CASSLGSQLYNEQFF. Here the CDR3 DNA reads TGTGCCAGCAGCCTCGGTAGCCAACTATACAATGAGCAGTTCTTC.

The chain joins TRBV6-6 to TRBJ2-1, with 13 bases matching TRBD2. V lost 6 bases to trimming and J lost 9 bases; unmatched junction nucleotides: 5. Germline V gene data show CDR1 as MNHNY and CDR2 as SVGAGI (reference sequence). The CDR3 contains 14 residues. The chain's CDR3 is CASSQTSGRSEQFF. The CDR3 nucleotides are TGTGCCAGCAGCCAGACTAGCGGGAGGAGTGAGCAGTTCTTC.

The rearrangement joins TRBV4-3 to TRBJ2-3; 7 bases match TRBD1. Per germline, CDR1 LGHNA and CDR2 YSLEER. The CDR3 runs to 15 residues. V dropped 3 bases and J dropped 0; count of bases not matched to a gene: 3. The DNA of the CDR3 is TGCGCCAGCAGCCAGACGACAGGGAGCACAGATACGCAGTATTTT. This gives the protein CASSQTTGSTDTQYF.

This chain uses TRBV11-2 with TRBJ2-7; D assignment may be TRBD1 or TRBD2 (6 bases each). The length of the CDR3 is 15 residues. The V and J ends lost 8 bases and 4 bases respectively, with 21 bases between them. CDR1 and CDR2 from the germline V gene are SGHAT and FQNNGV. CDR3 in DNA: TGTGCCAGCGGGCCGGGGGACATGGGTTTTTACGAGCAGTACTTC. Protein product: CASGPGDMGFYEQYF.

This chain connects TRBV7-9 to TRBJ1-3; unclear D gene. The CDR3 is made up of 16 amino acids. V dropped 1 base and J dropped 0 bases, with 10 bases sitting between them. Germline V lookup: CDR1 SEHNR, CDR2 FQNEAQ (reference sequence). The CDR3 DNA follows: TGTGCCAGCAGCTTAGAATGGCCGAGCTCTGGAAACACCATATATTTT. Translated: CASSLEWPSSGNTIYF.

The chain's CDR3 is CASRTNAYYEQYF. CDR3 bases: TGTGCTTCGAGGACTAACGCGTACTACGAGCAGTACTTC. The V gene is TRBV28, the J gene TRBJ2-7, with a tentative D call TRBD2 (6 bases). CDR1 and CDR2 (germline): MDHEN, SYDVKM. The CDR3 contains 13 residues.

The chain has TRBV6-6 and TRBJ1-1; no clear D gene. Germline CDR1 reads MNHNY; CDR2 reads SVGAGI (reference sequence). CDR3 size: 12 residues. V lost 7 bases and J 1 base, leaving 7 bases between the germline ends. CDR3 sequence: CASIAENTEAFF. DNA of the CDR3: TGTGCCAGCATAGCGGAGAACACTGAAGCTTTCTTT.

The CDR3 protein is CASSLGTPRTDTQYF. The DNA for the CDR3 is TGTGCCAGCAGCTTAGGGACTCCTAGAACAGATACGCAGTATTTT. The chain combines TRBV7-3 with TRBJ2-3; possible D gene TRBD2, 6 bases. The germline V and J ends were trimmed by 2 bases and 3 bases, with 12 bases remaining between them. There are 15 residues in the CDR3. CDR1 SGHTA and CDR2 FQGTGA come from the germline V gene.

The sample holds a few counts of this clone. The CDR3 DNA reads TGTGCCAGCAGCCATTCGGGGGGCTCCCTCCCGAACACCGGGGAGCTGTTTTTT. Translation gives CASSHSGGSLPNTGELFF. The chain uses TRBV4-2 and TRBJ2-2, with a tentative D call TRBD2 (7 bases). V lost 3 bases to trimming and J lost 0 bases, with 17 bases between them. The germline V gene encodes CDR1 LGHNA and CDR2 YNFKEQ. The CDR3 has 18 amino acids.

V and J are TRBV15 and TRBJ2-6; D may match TRBD1 or TRBD2 (5 bases each). The germline CDR1 and CDR2 sequences are LNHNV and YYDKDF (reference sequence). The CDR3 contains 20 residues. V was cut by 1 base and J by 0 bases, with 19 bases left in between. The CDR3 here is CATSRVGVEGAISGANVLTF. For the CDR3, the DNA is TGTGCCACCAGCAGAGTAGGGGTCGAGGGAGCGATCTCTGGGGCCAACGTCCTGACTTTC.

V usage is TRBV29-1 and J usage is TRBJ2-1; tentatively, D is TRBD2 (6 bases). Germline assignment: CDR1 SQVTM and CDR2 ANQGSEA. Trimming shortened V by 5 bases and J by 4 bases, and 9 bases separated the two germline ends. The CDR3 consists of 12 residues. CDR3 amino acids: CSVSRGYNEQFF. The CDR3 nucleotides are TGCAGCGTTTCTCGGGGGTACAATGAGCAGTTCTTC.

The rearrangement links TRBV29-1 to TRBJ1-2; TRBD1 aligns across 7 bases. The CDR3 covers 17 residues. Germline CDR1 is SQVTM and CDR2 is ANQGSEA. With 1 base clipped from V and 4 bases from J, the junction kept 15 bases outside the gene matches. The CDR3 spells CSVEVQGQPDIPYGYTF. The DNA for the CDR3 is TGCAGCGTTGAAGTCCAGGGACAGCCAGATATACCCTATGGCTACACCTTC.

CDR3 in DNA: TGTGCCAGCAGCTTTTATTTCGGTAGCGGGAAAAATGAGCAGTTCTTC. Translated: CASSFYFGSGKNEQFF. The chain employs TRBV7-9 and TRBJ2-1; 8 nucleotides line up with TRBD2. The CDR3 has 16 amino acids. Germline CDR1 reads SEHNR; CDR2 reads FQNEAQ (reference sequence). V lost 3 bases and J lost 7; bases outside the gene matches: 11.

This chain joins TRBV19 and TRBJ1-2; the match to TRBD1 covers 8 bases. The CDR3 has 15 residues. After removal of 3 bases from V and 3 bases from J, the junction contained 6 bases not matched to a gene. Germline CDR1 reads LNHDA; CDR2 reads SQIVND (reference sequence). CDR3 sequence (DNA): TGTGCCAGTAGTATGGACAGGGAGTTACACTATGGCTACACCTTC. It encodes CASSMDRELHYGYTF.

This clone was seen just once. V is TRBV27 and J is TRBJ2-7, with TRBD1 identical over 7 bases. This CDR3 contains 14 residues. V lost 5 bases, J lost 3 bases, and 7 bases stayed unmatched. Germline values: CDR1 MNHEY, CDR2 SMNVEV (reference sequence). In nucleotides, the CDR3 is TGTGCCAGCAGTCTCCGGGACAGTCACTACGAGCAGTACTTC. It is translated as CASSLRDSHYEQYF.

This chain connects TRBV9 to TRBJ2-6, with 8 bases fitting TRBD1. V gave up 3 bases and J gave up 0 bases; unmatched junction bases: 5. Germline V CDR1 and CDR2: SGDLS, YYNGEE. The CDR3 spans 17 residues. The CDR3 region is CASSGGQEVSGANVLTF. DNA of the CDR3: TGTGCCAGCAGCGGGGGACAGGAAGTCTCTGGGGCCAACGTCCTGACTTTC.

Comments on this clone: The same CDR3 is also encoded by other DNA sequences in this sample. The rearrangement links TRBV7-9 to TRBJ2-5; the D gene could be TRBD1 or TRBD2 (5 bases each). V lost 0 bases, J lost 0 bases, and 8 bases lay in between. CDR3 length: 15 amino acids. The germline V gene encodes CDR1 SEHNR and CDR2 FQNEAQ (reference sequence). The CDR3 spells CASSLALGDQETQYF. CDR3 sequence (DNA): TGTGCCAGCAGCTTAGCGCTGGGGGACCAAGAGACCCAGTACTTC.

This clone was counted a few times. This chain links TRBV4-2 with TRBJ2-1; no definite D call. Per germline, CDR1 LGHNA and CDR2 YNFKEQ. The CDR3 totals 10 residues. V was pared by 6 bases and J by 7 bases, with 4 bases between. CDR3 nucleotides: TGTGCCAGCAGTTGGAATGAGCAGTTCTTC. Protein: CASSWNEQFF.

This chain uses TRBV27 with TRBJ2-5, with 14 positions matching TRBD2. After removal of 3 bases from V and 4 bases from J, the junction contained 4 bases not matched to a gene. CDR3 length equals 16 residues. CDR1 MNHEY and CDR2 SMNVEV come from the germline V gene (reference sequence). As DNA, the CDR3 is TGTGCCAGCAGTTTTGGGACTAGCGGGAGTGGAGAGACCCAGTACTTC. It yields the protein CASSFGTSGSGETQYF.

The chain recombines TRBV6-5 with TRBJ2-7; 14 positions match TRBD2. Germline V gene lookup returns CDR1 MNHEY and CDR2 SVGAGI. This CDR3 has 15 residues. J gave up 4 bases and V 4 bases, and 3 bases lay outside the gene matches. The CDR3 coding sequence is TGTGCCAGCAGTTGGACTAGCGGGAGGAAGTACGAGCAGTACTTC. Protein: CASSWTSGRKYEQYF.